Below, one T cell receptor (beta chain) is given with its context. This CDR3 has 13 amino acids. Trimming removed 6 bases from V and 5 bases from J; junction bases left unmatched: 7. The germline V gene has CDR1 SNHLY and CDR2 FYNNEI. This sample is part of a study of memory CD4+ T cells and cytomegalovirus serostatus. Single viable CD3+CD4+CD8-CD45RO+ cells were sorted as the memory CD4+ T cells. Serostatus was set by detecting CMV pp150, pp28, p38, p52 IgG. The protocol was immunoSEQ multiplex PCR, while the TCRdb copy is restricted to in-frame clones and leaves out a portion. The sample includes tens of thousands of clones, 82% of them seen just once.

This clonotype was sampled from an adult in good health and CMV-seronegative. V gene TRBV2 combines with J gene TRBJ2-7; 7 nucleotides match TRBD1. The sequencing input was memory CD4+ T cells from blood. CDR3 sequence reads: CASRRQGSNEQYF. The CDR3 DNA reads as TGTGCCAGCAGGCGACAGGGTAGCAACGAGCAGTACTTC.